What follows is one T cell receptor (beta chain) and its context. Germline V gene data show CDR1 as SGHNT and CDR2 as YYREEE (reference sequence). Trimming stripped 0 bases from V and 2 bases from J, with 8 bases between. The CDR3 is 14 residues long. This record comes from a study of PD-1 blockade in classical Hodgkin lymphoma. Study background: Nivolumab was given intravenously to patients at 3 mg/kg every 2 weeks.

The repertoire was sequenced with immunoSEQ multiplex PCR; TCRdb's copy has only in-frame clones and lacks some. The sample includes roughly 150,000 clones, under 85% of them seen just once. Brentuximab vedotin exposure varied among the patients, all of whom had relapsed after autologous stem cell transplantation. Sequenced here: peripheral blood mononuclear cells (PBMCs), sampled before the second cycle of nivolumab. This sequence originates from a human donor with classical Hodgkin lymphoma. This chain joins TRBV5-4 and TRBJ2-5; D is undetermined. This CDR3 is CASSLASRQETQYF. Here the CDR3 DNA reads TGTGCCAGCAGCTTGGCATCCAGGCAAGAGACCCAGTACTTC.